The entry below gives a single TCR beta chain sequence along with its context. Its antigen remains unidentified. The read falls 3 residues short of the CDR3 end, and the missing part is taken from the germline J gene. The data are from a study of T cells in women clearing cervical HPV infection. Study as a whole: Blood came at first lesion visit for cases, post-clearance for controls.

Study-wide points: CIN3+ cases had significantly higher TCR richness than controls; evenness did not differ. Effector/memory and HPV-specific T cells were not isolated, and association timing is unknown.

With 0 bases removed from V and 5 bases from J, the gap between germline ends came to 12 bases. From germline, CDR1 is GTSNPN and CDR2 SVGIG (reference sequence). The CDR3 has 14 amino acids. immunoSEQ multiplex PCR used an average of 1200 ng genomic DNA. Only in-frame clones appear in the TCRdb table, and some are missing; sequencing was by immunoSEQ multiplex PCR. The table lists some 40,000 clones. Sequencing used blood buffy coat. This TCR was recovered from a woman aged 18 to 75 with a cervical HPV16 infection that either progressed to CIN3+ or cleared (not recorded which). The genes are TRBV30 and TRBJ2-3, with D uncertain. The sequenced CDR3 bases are TGTGCCTGGAGTGTAGCGAAATTGGTAGATACG. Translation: CAWSVAKLVDT. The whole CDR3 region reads CAWSVAKLVDTQYF.